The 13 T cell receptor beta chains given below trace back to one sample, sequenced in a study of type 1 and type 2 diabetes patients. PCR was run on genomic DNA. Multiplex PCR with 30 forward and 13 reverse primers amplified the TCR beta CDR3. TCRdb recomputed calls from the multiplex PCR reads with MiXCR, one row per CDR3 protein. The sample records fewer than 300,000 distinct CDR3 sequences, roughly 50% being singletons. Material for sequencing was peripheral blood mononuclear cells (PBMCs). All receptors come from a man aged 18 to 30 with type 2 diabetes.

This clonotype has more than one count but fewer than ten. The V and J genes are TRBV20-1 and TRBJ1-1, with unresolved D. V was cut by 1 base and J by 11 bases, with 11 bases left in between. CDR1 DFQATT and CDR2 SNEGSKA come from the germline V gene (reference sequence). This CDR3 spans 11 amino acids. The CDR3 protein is CSARVELNAFF. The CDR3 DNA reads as TGCAGTGCTAGAGTAGAACTTAACGCTTTCTTT.

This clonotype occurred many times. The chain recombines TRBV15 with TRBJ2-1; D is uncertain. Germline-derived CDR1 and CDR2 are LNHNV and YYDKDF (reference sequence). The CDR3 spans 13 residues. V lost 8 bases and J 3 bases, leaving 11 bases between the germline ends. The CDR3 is CATHPVGYNEQFF. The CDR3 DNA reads TGTGCCACCCATCCCGTGGGCTACAATGAGCAGTTCTTC.

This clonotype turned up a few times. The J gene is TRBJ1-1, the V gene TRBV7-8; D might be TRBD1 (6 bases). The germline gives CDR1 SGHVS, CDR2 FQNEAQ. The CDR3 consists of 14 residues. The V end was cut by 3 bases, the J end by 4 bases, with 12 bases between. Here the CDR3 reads CASSFGGGGTEAFF. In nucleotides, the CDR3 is TGTGCCAGCAGCTTTGGAGGGGGTGGCACTGAAGCTTTCTTT. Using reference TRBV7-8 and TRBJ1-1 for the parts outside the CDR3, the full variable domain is GAGVSQSPRYKVAKRGQDVALRCDPISGHVSLFWYQQALGQGPEFLTYFQNEAQLDKSGLPSDRFFAERPEGSVSTLKIQRTQQEDSAVYLCASSFGGGGTEAFFGQGTRLTVV.

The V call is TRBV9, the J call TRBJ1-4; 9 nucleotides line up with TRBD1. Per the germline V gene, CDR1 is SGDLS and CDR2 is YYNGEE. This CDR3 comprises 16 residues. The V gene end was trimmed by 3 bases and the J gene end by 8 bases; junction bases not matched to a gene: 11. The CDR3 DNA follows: TGTGCCAGCAGCGCCTCAATCGGGACAGGGAGGGAAAAACTGTTTTTT. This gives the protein CASSASIGTGREKLFF.

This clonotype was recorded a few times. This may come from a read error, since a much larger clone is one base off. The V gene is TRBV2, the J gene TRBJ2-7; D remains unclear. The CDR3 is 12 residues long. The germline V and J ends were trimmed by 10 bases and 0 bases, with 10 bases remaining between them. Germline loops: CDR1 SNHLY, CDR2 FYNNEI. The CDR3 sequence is CANSVGSYEQYF. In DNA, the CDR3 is TGTGCCAACAGCGTCGGCTCCTACGAGCAGTACTTC.

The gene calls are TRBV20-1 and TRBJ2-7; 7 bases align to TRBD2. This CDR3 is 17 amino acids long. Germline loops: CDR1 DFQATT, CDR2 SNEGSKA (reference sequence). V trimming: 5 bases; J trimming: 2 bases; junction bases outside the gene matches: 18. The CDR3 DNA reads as TGCAGTGCTCTCGTCGAGCGGGGATTCTCCCTCACCTACGAGCAGTACTTC. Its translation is CSALVERGFSLTYEQYF.

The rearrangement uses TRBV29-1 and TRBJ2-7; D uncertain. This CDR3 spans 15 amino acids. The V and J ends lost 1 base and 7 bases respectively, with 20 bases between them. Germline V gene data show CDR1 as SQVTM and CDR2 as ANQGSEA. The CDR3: CSVEVAPATYNEQYF. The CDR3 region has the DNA TGCAGCGTTGAAGTCGCGCCAGCAACCTACAATGAGCAGTACTTC.

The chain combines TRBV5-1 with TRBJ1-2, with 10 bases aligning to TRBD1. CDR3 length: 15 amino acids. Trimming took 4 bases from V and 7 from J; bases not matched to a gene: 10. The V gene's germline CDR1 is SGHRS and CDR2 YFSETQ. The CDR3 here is CASSPGTGVQGGYTF. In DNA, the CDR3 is TGCGCCAGCAGCCCCGGGACAGGGGTGCAAGGTGGCTACACCTTC.

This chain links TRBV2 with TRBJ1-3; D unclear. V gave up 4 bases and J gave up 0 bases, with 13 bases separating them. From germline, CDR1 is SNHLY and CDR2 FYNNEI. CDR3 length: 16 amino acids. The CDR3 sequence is CASSARQARSGNTIYF. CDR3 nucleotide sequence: TGTGCCAGCAGTGCGAGACAAGCTCGCTCTGGAAACACCATATATTTT.

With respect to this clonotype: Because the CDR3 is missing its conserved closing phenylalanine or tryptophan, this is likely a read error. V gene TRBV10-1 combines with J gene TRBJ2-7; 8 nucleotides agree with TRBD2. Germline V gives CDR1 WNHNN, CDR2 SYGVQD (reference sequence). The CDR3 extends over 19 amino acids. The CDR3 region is CACSLRGRGPAGENYEQYY. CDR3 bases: TGCGCCTGCAGTCTTCGGGGCAGGGGCCCAGCGGGAGAGAACTACGAGCAGTACTAC.

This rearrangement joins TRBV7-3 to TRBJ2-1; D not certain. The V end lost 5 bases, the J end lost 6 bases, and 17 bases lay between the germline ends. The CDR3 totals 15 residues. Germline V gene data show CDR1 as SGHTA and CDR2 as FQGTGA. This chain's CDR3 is CASSPPRAVFNEQFF. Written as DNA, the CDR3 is TGTGCCAGCAGCCCCCCTCGTGCAGTCTTCAATGAGCAGTTCTTC.

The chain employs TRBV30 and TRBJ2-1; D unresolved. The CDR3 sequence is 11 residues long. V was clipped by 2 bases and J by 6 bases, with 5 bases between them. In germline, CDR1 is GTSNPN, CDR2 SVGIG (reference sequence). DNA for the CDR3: TGTGCCTGGAGTTGGGGCAATGAGCAGTTCTTC. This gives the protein CAWSWGNEQFF.

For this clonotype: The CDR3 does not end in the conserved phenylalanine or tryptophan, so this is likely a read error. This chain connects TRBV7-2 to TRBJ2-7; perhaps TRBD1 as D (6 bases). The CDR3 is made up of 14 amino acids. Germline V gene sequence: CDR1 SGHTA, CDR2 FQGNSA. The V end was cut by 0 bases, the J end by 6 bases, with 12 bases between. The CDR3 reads CASSLAGATGEQYS. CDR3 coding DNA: TGTGCCAGCAGCTTAGCGGGGGCCACGGGCGAGCAGTACTCC.